One sample yielded the 2 T cell receptor beta chains listed below, sequenced in a study of regulatory and conventional T cells in RAG deficiency. Profiling relied on immunoSEQ multiplex PCR, and the TCRdb table lists in-frame clones only, not all of them. The table shows several thousand clones, with 94% occurring only once. Blood CD4+ CD25-high CD127-low regulatory T cells supplied the genomic DNA template. This sample was shared with a second study, whose subject was regulatory T cells. Per that paper: Primers: 52 TRBV forward and 13 TRBJ reverse.

Sequences were obtained from CD4+ Tregs sorted from blood. The receptors shown here come from a human donor in good health.

This clone was seen just once. The chain employs TRBV15 and TRBJ2-1; D is possibly TRBD2 (6 bases). CDR1 is LNHNV and CDR2 is YYDKDF in the germline V gene (reference sequence). Trimming pared 1 base from V and 7 bases from J, leaving 11 bases between. This CDR3 spans 14 amino acids. The CDR3 reads CATSRGPGENEQFF. Here the CDR3 DNA reads TGTGCCACCAGCAGAGGGCCGGGGGAGAATGAGCAGTTCTTC.

This rearrangement joins TRBV2 to TRBJ2-3, with TRBD2 as a possible D gene (6 bases). V was trimmed by 7 bases and J by 5 bases, leaving 10 bases between them. Germline V CDR1 and CDR2: SNHLY, FYNNEI. The CDR3 sequence is 12 residues long. CDR3 protein: CASNGGQDTQYF. For the CDR3, the DNA is TGTGCCAGCAACGGAGGGCAAGATACGCAGTATTTT.